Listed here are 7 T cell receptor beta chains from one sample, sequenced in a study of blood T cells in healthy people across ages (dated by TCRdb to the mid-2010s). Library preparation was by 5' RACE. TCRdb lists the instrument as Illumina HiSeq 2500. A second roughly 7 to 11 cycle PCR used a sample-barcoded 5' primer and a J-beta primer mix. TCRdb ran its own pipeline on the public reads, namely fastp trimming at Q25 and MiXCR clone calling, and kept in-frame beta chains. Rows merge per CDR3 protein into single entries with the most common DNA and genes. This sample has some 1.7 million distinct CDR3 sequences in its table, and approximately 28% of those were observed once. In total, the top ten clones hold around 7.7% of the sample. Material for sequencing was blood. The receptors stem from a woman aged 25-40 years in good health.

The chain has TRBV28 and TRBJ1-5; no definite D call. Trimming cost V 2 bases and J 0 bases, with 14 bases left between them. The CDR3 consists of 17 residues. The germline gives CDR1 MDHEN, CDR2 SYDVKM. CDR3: CASSLSNTGYSNQPQHF. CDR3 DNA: TGTGCCAGCAGTTTAAGTAACACCGGCTATAGCAATCAGCCCCAGCATTTT.

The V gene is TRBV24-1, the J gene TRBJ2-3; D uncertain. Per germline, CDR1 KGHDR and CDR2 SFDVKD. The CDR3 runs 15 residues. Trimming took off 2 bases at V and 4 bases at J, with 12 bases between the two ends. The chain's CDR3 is CATSDSTSRADTQYF. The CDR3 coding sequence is TGTGCCACCAGTGATTCCACCAGTAGGGCAGATACGCAGTATTTT.

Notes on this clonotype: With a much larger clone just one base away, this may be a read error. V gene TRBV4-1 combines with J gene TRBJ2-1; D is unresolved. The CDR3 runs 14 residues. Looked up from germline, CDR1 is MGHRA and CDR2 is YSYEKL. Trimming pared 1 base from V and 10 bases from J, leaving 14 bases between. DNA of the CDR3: TGCGCCAGCAGCCAAGGTTCAATGGGGTTCGAGCAGTTCTTC. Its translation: CASSQGSMGFEQFF.

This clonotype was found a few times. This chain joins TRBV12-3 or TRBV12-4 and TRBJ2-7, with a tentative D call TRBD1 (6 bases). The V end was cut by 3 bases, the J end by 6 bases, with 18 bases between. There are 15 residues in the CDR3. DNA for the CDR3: TGTGCCAGCAGTTTTTCGGCCACAGGGTCGTTCGAGCAGTACTTC. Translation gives CASSFSATGSFEQYF.

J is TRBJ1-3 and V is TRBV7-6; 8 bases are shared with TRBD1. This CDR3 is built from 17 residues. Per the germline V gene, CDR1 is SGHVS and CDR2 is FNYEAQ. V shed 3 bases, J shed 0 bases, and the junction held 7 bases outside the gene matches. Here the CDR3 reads CASSFGTGHRSGNTIYF. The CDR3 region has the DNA TGTGCCAGCAGCTTTGGGACAGGCCACCGCTCTGGAAACACCATATATTTT.

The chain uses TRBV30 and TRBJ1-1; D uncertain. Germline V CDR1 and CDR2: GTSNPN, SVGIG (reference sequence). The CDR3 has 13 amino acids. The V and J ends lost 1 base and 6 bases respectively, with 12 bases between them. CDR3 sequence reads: CAWSEPGWAEAFF. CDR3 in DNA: TGTGCCTGGAGTGAACCGGGATGGGCTGAAGCTTTCTTT.

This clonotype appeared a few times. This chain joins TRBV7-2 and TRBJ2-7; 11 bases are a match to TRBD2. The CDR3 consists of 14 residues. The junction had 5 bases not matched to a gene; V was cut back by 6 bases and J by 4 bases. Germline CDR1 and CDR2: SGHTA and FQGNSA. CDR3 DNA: TGTGCCAGCAGGAAGGGACTAGCGGTTTACGAGCAGTACTTC. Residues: CASRKGLAVYEQYF.